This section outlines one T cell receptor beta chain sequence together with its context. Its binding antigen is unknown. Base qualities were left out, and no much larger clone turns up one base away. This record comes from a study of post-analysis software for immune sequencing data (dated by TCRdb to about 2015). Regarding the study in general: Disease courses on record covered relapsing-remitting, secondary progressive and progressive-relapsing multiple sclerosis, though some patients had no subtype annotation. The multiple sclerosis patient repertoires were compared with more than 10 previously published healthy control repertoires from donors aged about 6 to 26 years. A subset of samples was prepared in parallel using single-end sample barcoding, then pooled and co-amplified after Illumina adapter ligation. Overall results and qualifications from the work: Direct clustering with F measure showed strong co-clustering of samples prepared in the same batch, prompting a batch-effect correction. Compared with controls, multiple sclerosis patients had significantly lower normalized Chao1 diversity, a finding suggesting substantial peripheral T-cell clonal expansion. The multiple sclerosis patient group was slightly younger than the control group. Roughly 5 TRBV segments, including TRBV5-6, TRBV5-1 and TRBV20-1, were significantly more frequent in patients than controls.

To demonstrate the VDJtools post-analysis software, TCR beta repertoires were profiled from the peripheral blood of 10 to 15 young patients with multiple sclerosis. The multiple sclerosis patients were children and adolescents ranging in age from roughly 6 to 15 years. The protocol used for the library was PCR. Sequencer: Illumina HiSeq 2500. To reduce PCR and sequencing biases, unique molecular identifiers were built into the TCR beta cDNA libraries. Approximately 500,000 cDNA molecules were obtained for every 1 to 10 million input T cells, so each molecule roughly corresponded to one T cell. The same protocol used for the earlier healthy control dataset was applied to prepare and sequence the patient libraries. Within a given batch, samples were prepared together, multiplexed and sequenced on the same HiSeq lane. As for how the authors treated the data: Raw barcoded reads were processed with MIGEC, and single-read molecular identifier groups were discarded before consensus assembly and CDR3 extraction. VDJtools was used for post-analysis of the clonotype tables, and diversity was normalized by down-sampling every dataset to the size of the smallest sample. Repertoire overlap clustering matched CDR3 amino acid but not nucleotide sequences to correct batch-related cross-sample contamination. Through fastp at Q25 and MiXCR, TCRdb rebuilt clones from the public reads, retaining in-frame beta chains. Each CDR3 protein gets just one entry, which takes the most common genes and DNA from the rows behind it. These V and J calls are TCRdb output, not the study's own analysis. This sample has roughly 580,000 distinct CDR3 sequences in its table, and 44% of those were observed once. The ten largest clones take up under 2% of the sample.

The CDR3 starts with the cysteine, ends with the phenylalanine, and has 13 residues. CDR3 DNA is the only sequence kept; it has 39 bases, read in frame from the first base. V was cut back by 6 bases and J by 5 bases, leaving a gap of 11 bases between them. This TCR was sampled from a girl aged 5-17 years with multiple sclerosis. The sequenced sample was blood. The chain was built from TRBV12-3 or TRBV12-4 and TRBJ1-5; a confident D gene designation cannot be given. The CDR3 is CASRRHIDQPQHF. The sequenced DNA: TGTGCCAGCAGGCGGCATATCGATCAGCCCCAGCATTTT.